This passage covers 7 T cell receptor beta chains from one sample sequenced in a study of identical twins (dated by TCRdb to about 2016). The receptor library was made with 5' RACE. Sequencing was performed on an Illumina HiSeq 2000. In TCRdb, the public reads were trimmed at Q25 with fastp and aligned with MiXCR, with productive beta chains retained. Rows with a matching CDR3 protein are joined into one entry that keeps the most common DNA and genes. Counted in this sample were a few hundred thousand distinct CDR3 sequences; roughly 18% of them appeared once. The ten largest account for 12% of the sample. Sequenced input: naive T cells sorted from blood. The sample's cell subset or site label, decoded: cells isolated with a human naive T-cell isolation kit. The receptors were sampled from a man aged 45 to 65 in good health.

This clonotype was recorded at least ten times. The V gene is TRBV7-2, the J gene TRBJ2-1; D gene uncertain. There are 13 residues in the CDR3. Germline V gene sequence: CDR1 SGHTA, CDR2 FQGNSA. Trimming shortened V by 1 base and J by 8 bases, and 9 bases separated the two germline ends. The CDR3 spells CASSLGRSDEQFF. CDR3 bases: TGTGCCAGCAGCTTAGGACGGTCCGATGAGCAGTTCTTC.

This clonotype was counted between two and nine times. The chain combines TRBV7-6 with TRBJ2-3, with 8 nucleotides matching TRBD1. CDR3 length: 16 amino acids. V trimming: 1 base; J trimming: 4 bases; junction bases outside the gene matches: 7. Germline V gene data show CDR1 as SGHVS and CDR2 as FNYEAQ. The CDR3 nucleotides are TGTGCCAGCAGCTTAGGGCAGGACAGGGTTTCAGATACGCAGTATTTT. Its protein is CASSLGQDRVSDTQYF.

The chain is built from TRBV6-5 and TRBJ2-1; D gene unclear. Germline V lookup: CDR1 MNHEY, CDR2 SVGAGI. With 1 base removed from V and 9 bases from J, the gap between germline ends came to 10 bases. The CDR3 contains 13 residues. The CDR3 DNA follows: TGTGCCAGCAGTTACTTGAAGCGCGGTGAGCAGTTCTTC. Translated, it gives CASSYLKRGEQFF.

The table lists this clonotype with many counts. The rearrangement uses TRBV7-9 and TRBJ2-7; the D gene is possibly TRBD2 (6 bases). The CDR3 totals 15 residues. Deletions cut 5 bases from V and 4 bases from J, with 18 bases between. Germline CDR1 and CDR2: SEHNR and FQNEAQ (reference sequence). The chain's CDR3 is CASSRSNGGAYEQYF. The CDR3 DNA reads TGTGCCAGCAGCCGCTCCAATGGAGGGGCGTACGAGCAGTACTTC.

This clonotype was counted only a few times. V and J are TRBV19 and TRBJ1-5; 12 nucleotides line up with TRBD1. This CDR3 comprises 15 residues. Germline CDR1 and CDR2: LNHDA and SQIVND (reference sequence). V dropped 5 bases and J dropped 7; count of bases not matched to a gene: 6. The CDR3 reads CASSPPGTGGQPQHF. DNA of the CDR3: TGTGCCAGTAGTCCTCCCGGGACAGGGGGCCAGCCCCAGCATTTT.

The table lists this clonotype with many counts. The CDR3 protein is CASSDNELRSDTQYF. As DNA, the CDR3 is TGTGCCAGCAGCGACAACGAGCTAAGATCAGATACGCAGTATTTT. The rearrangement links TRBV6-2 or TRBV6-3 to TRBJ2-3, with no clear D. V was pared by 6 bases and J by 4 bases, with 17 bases between. The V gene's germline CDR1 is MNHEY and CDR2 SVGEGT. This CDR3 has 15 residues.

In this sample, this clonotype turned up a few times. The chain carries TRBV20-1 and TRBJ1-1, with 8 positions matching TRBD1. The CDR3 extends over 11 amino acids. The germline gives CDR1 DFQATT, CDR2 SNEGSKA (reference sequence). The trim removed 6 bases at V and 6 bases at J, leaving 3 bases unmatched. CDR3 nucleotides: TGCAGTGCGGAACAGGGGGCTGAAGCTTTCTTT. Translation gives CSAEQGAEAFF.